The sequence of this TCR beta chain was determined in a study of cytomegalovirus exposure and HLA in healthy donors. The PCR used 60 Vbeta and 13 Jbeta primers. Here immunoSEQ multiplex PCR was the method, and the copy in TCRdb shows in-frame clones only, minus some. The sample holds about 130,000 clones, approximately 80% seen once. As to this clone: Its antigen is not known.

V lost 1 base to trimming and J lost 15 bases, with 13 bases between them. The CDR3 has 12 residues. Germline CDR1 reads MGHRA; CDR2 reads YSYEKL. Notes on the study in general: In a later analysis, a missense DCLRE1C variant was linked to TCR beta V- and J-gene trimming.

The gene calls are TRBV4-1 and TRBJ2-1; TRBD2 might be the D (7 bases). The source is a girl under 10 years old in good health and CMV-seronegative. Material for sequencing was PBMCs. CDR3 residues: CASSQGWGGLFF. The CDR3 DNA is TGCGCCAGCAGCCAAGGGTGGGGGGGGCTGTTCTTC.